This T cell receptor (beta chain) was captured in a study of blood T cell repertoires in COVID-19. Study summary: Sample material is recorded as cDNA or gDNA derived from T cells, B-cell-depleted T cells, or PBMCs.

The CDR3 contains 15 residues. Trimming cost V 3 bases and J 5 bases, with 16 bases left between them. In germline, CDR1 is LNHDA, CDR2 SQIVND (reference sequence). Recruited during active infection, patients (from Seattle) were subsequently followed longitudinally. In the original analysis: Estimation of nucleated cell counts was performed using reference gene primer amplification. TCRdb's table, derived via immunoSEQ multiplex PCR, lists solely in-frame clones and lacks some. That table is the source of V, J and clone size, and D and trimming were worked out from the DNA. The sample consists of some 140,000 clones, about 80% of them appearing once.

The chain carries TRBV19 and TRBJ1-1; maybe TRBD1 (5 bases). The sequence derives from a woman in her fifties or sixties with COVID-19, enrolled during active disease. The sequenced material came from peripheral blood. The CDR3 here is CASSIAGMSGTEAFF. The CDR3 region has the DNA TGTGCCAGTAGTATCGCAGGGATGAGCGGGACTGAAGCTTTCTTT.